The 6 T cell receptor beta chains in this list originate from one sample, sequenced in a study of CD8 T cells in ankylosing spondylitis. General study points: One TCR beta motif, made up of seven to nine highly homologous variants, appeared characteristic of ankylosing spondylitis blood.

No antigen has been assigned to these receptors. One entry per CDR3 protein results from TCRdb running MiXCR on the 5' RACE reads. The table has approximately 400,000 distinct CDR3 sequences, over 15% seen once; the top ten hold around 0.92%. Sequences were obtained from blood, either unsorted or a sorted T cell fraction (not recorded which). These receptor sequences come from a male donor with ankylosing spondylitis.

The sample holds a few counts of this clonotype. The CDR3 sequence is CSVAVYNEQFF. The CDR3 coding sequence is TGCAGCGTTGCTGTCTACAATGAGCAGTTCTTC. The J gene is TRBJ2-1, the V gene TRBV29-1; D uncertain. The CDR3 has 11 amino acids. Germline loops: CDR1 SQVTM, CDR2 ANQGSEA. V gave up 4 bases and J gave up 3 bases, with 4 bases separating them.

This clonotype was counted between two and nine times. The V gene is TRBV18, the J gene TRBJ2-7, with D unresolved. The V and J ends lost 5 bases and 9 bases respectively, with 20 bases between them. CDR1 and CDR2 (germline): KGHSH, LQKENI. The CDR3 is made up of 14 amino acids. The CDR3 is CASSYSPEDWTQYF. CDR3 in DNA: TGTGCCAGCTCATATAGCCCAGAGGATTGGACGCAGTACTTC.

This clonotype came up many times. The chain joins TRBV7-2 to TRBJ2-3; 11 bases line up with TRBD2. From germline, CDR1 is SGHTA and CDR2 FQGNSA. The CDR3 length is 18 residues. V shed 2 bases and J 2 bases; nucleotides not matched to a gene: 9. In DNA, the CDR3 is TGTGCCAGCAGCTTAAAACCCGGACTAGCGGGTTCCACAGATACGCAGTATTTT. It is translated as CASSLKPGLAGSTDTQYF.

In its sample, this clonotype was seen a few times. This chain links TRBV4-1 with TRBJ1-3; a weak D match, TRBD1 (5 bases). The V gene lost 0 bases and the J gene lost 4 bases, with 13 bases spanning the gap. Germline CDR1 MGHRA, CDR2 YSYEKL. The CDR3 contains 16 residues. This CDR3 reads CASSQDEGLSGNTIYF. The CDR3 DNA reads TGCGCCAGCAGCCAAGATGAGGGGTTGTCCGGAAACACCATATATTTT.

The rearrangement uses TRBV6-1 and TRBJ1-4; 9 nucleotides line up with TRBD1. The CDR3 contains 16 residues. CDR1 is MNHNS, CDR2 SASEGT, per germline. The trim removed 4 bases at V and 10 bases at J, leaving 13 bases unmatched. The CDR3, as DNA: TGTGCCAGCAGTGCCACCACCGGGACAGGGACCGTAAAACTGTTTTTT. Translation: CASSATTGTGTVKLFF.

This chain connects TRBV14 to TRBJ1-1, with TRBD1 matching over 7 bases. CDR3 size: 15 residues. Germline loops: CDR1 SGHDN, CDR2 FVKESK. V shed 4 bases, J shed 7 bases, and the junction held 12 bases outside the gene matches. The CDR3 coding sequence is TGTGCCAGCAGCCGGCAGTCAGGGGGGTCGTTTGAAGCTTTCTTT. This translates into CASSRQSGGSFEAFF.